This T cell receptor (beta chain) is from a study of glioma-infiltrating T cells. The ends were cut back, 5 bases at V and 0 bases at J, with 14 bases in the middle. The CDR3 spans 16 residues. Germline assignment: CDR1 SEHNR and CDR2 FQNEAQ (reference sequence). TCR alpha and beta CDR3 regions were amplified from RNA using iRepertoire nested multiplex PCR. MiXCR, run by TCRdb on the multiplex PCR reads, gives a single entry per CDR3 protein. The sample includes more than 350,000 distinct CDR3 sequences, 41% of them seen just once. The TCR sequence derives from a human donor with low-grade glioma or glioblastoma, undergoing nonglioma brain surgery, or in good health (not recorded which). The material sequenced was glioma tissue, nonneoplastic brain tissue, or PBMCs (not recorded which). The chain employs TRBV7-9 and TRBJ1-3, with TRBD1 as a possible D gene (6 bases). The CDR3 protein is CASSLPRGSSGNTIYF. For the CDR3, the DNA is TGTGCCAGCAGCCTTCCTAGGGGGAGCTCTGGAAACACCATATATTTT.